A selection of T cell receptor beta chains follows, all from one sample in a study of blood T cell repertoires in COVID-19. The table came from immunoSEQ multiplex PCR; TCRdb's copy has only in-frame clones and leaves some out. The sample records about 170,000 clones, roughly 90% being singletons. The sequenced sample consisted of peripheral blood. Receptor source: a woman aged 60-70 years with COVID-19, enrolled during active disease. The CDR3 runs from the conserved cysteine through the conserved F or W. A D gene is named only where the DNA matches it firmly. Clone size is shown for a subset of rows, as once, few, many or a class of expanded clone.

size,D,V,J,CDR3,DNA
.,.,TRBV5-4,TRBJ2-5,CASSSPGAPETQYF,TGTGCCAGCAGCTCCCCAGGGGCCCCAGAGACCCAGTACTTC
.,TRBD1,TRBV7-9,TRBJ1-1,CASVNRGRLNTEAFF,TGTGCCAGCGTGAACAGGGGCAGGCTGAACACTGAAGCTTTCTTT
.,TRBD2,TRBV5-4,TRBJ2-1,CASSLALAGGKPLNEQFF,TGTGCCAGCAGCTTGGCTCTAGCGGGAGGAAAACCCCTCAATGAGCAGTTCTTC
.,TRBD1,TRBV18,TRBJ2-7,CASSARQGFTYEQYF,TGTGCCAGCTCGGCACGACAGGGTTTCACCTACGAGCAGTACTTC
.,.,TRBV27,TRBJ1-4,CASSTTGQREVNEKLFF,TGTGCCAGCAGTACTACAGGACAACGGGAGGTAAATGAAAAACTGTTTTTT
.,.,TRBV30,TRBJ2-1,CAWTNINEQFF,TGTGCCTGGACCAACATAAATGAGCAGTTCTTC
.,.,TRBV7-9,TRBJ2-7,CASSPEGRSYEQYF,TGTGCCAGCAGCCCAGAGGGTAGATCCTACGAGCAGTACTTC
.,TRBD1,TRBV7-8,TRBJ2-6,CASSFLTGALSSGANVLTF,TGTGCCAGCAGCTTTCTGACAGGGGCCCTCAGCTCTGGGGCCAACGTCCTGACTTTC
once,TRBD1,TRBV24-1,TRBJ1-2,CATSDHRQGNYGYTF,TGTGCCACCAGTGACCACCGACAGGGGAACTATGGCTACACCTTC
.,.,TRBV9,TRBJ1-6,CASSVGTGNSPLHF,TGTGCCAGCAGCGTAGGAACGGGTAATTCACCCCTCCACTTT
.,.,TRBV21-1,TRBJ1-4,CASSNTKDRGDDLCEKLFF,TGTGCCAGCAGCAATACGAAGGACAGGGGAGATGATCTTTGTGAAAAACTGTTTTTT
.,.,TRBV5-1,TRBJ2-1,CASSSKRVLLREQFF,TGCGCCAGCAGCTCCAAGAGGGTCCTCTTGCGGGAGCAGTTCTTC
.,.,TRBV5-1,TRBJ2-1,CASSLQGYNEQFF,TGCGCCAGCAGCTTGCAGGGCTACAATGAGCAGTTCTTC
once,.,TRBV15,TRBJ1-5,CATSRAQAGESNQPQHF,TGTGCCACCAGCAGAGCGCAAGCAGGGGAAAGCAATCAGCCCCAGCATTTT
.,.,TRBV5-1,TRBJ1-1,CASSLGQSAFEAFF,TGCGCCAGCAGCTTAGGACAGAGCGCTTTTGAAGCTTTCTTT
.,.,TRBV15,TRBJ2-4,CATSRQGGAYIQYF,TGTGCCACCAGCAGACAGGGTGGAGCGTACATTCAGTACTTC
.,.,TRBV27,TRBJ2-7,CASRRTVLWDLYEQYF,TGTGCCAGCAGGAGGACAGTTCTTTGGGATCTATACGAGCAGTACTTC
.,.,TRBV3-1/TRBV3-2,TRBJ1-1,CASSQDWGDTEAFF,TGTGCCAGCAGCCAAGATTGGGGCGACACTGAAGCTTTCTTT